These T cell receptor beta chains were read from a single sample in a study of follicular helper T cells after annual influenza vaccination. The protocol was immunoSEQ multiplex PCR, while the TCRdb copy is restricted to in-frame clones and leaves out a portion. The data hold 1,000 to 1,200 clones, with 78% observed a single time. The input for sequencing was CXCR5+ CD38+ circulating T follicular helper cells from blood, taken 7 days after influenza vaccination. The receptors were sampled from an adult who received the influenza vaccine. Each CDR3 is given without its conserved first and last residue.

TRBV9,ASSVGASRQETQY
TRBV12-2,ASRWMRQAKNIQY
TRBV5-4,ASRSTGVYGYT
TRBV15,ATSRPPSLGNEQF
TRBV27,ASSFAQTGFLPYKHTDTQY
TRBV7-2,ASSRGTATSNQPQH
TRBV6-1,ASTPGTAQMRVQF
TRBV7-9,ASSRGQADTQY
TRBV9,ASSVYSGGGTEAF
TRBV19,ASSMGQWRNQPQH
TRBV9,ASSPGGGGSYNEQF
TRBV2,ASSLQGKSVEQY
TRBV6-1,ASRPGTANTGELF
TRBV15,ATSAGVGGYT
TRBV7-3,ASSLGNRESEQF
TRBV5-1,ASSTRLRSTDTQY
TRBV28,ASSFGQEDYGYT
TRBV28,ASSPPSGGGEDTQY
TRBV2,ASKREGGPGELF
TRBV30,AWNGQGSGTGELF
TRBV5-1,ASSLGQGNEKLF
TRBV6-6,ASSYLGQTDGYT
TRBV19,ASSMRTGGGSEAF
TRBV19,ASSLGTAGEQY
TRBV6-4,ASSVMAADTQY
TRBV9,ASSVGFTDTQY
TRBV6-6,ASADRSVSYEQY
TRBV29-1,SVGGGDSGVSYEQY
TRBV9,ASSVETSGYGYT
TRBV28,ASSFRGGGIRQVLYYEQY